The entry below gives a single T cell receptor beta chain sequence along with its context. Antigen: not known. This sample stems from a study of identical twins. TCRdb re-analysed the 5' RACE reads in MiXCR, keeping a single row per CDR3 protein. Counted here are hundreds of thousands of distinct CDR3 sequences, about 20% occurring once; the ten biggest clones make up around 4.4%. The CDR3 spans 15 residues. CDR1 and CDR2 from the germline V gene are MGHDK and SYGVNS. V was clipped by 2 bases and J by 5 bases; unmatched bases: 7. Whole-study results and caveats: Surplus twin overlap in beta out-of-frame sequences was less pronounced.

These data are also associated with another study on T cells expressing NK-cell markers. From that paper: An anti-gamma-delta TCR antibody confined sorting to alpha-beta TCR T cells across several of the experiments. NKG2C+ dominant clonotype frequencies in about six donors were roughly 1.0-7.5% of CD8+ T cells.

The gene calls are TRBV25-1 and TRBJ2-7, with 9 bases lining up with TRBD1. The sequence came from a woman aged 18-30 years in good health. The sample taken for sequencing was PBMCs. The CDR3 region has the DNA TGTGCCAGCAGTGAAACCGGGACAGGGCCTAACGAGCAGTACTTC. Its protein product is CASSETGTGPNEQYF.